This T cell receptor (beta chain) was retrieved from a study of cytomegalovirus exposure and HLA in healthy donors. Study details: There were fewer than 500 genotyped donors. Of these, 81% fell in the genetic ancestry cluster associated with self-reported Caucasian donors.

In the PCR, 60 Vbeta and 13 Jbeta primers were used. Here immunoSEQ multiplex PCR was the method, and the copy in TCRdb shows in-frame clones only, minus some. The data contain about 130,000 clones, about 82% of them singletons. Whole-study findings and limits: For presence/absence analyses, sequencing depth was assumed to be roughly uniform across donors. Productive status was seen about 90% or about 30% of the time for most TCR beta V segments in an earlier analysis.

Whether this donor was CMV seropositive was not recorded. Turning to this clone: Antigen: not known.

Germline V lookup: CDR1 SGHAT, CDR2 FQNNGV. The CDR3 is 17 amino acids. V was pared by 5 bases and J by 0 bases, with 17 bases between. The origin of this receptor is a man aged 30 to 45 in good health. The specimen was PBMCs. The V gene is TRBV11-2, the J gene TRBJ1-3; weak D call: TRBD1 (5 bases). CDR3 sequence reads: CASSPPRGGDSGNTIYF. The CDR3 DNA reads as TGTGCCAGCAGCCCCCCTCGGGGAGGGGACTCTGGAAACACCATATATTTT.